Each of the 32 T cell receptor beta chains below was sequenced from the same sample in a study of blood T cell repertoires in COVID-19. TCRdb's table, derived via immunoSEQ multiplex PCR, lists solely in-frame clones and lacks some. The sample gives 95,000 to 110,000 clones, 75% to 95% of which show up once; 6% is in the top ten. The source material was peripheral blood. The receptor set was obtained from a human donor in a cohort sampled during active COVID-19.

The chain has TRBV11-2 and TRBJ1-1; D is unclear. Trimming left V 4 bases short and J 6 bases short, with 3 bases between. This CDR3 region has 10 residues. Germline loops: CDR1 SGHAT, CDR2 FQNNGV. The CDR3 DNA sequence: TGTGCCAGCAGCTCCTCTGAAGCTTTCTTT. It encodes CASSSSEAFF.

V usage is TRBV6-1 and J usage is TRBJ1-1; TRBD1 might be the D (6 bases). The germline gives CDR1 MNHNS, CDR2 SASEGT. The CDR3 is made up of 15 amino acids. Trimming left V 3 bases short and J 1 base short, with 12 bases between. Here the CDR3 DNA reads TGTGCCAGCAGTGATGGGGGCAGGCCGAACACTGAAGCTTTCTTT. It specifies CASSDGGRPNTEAFF.

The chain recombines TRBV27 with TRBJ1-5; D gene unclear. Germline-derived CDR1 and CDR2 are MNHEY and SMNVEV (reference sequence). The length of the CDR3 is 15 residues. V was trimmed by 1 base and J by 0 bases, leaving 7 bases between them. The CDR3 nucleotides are TGTGCCAGCAGTTTATTTCCCTATAGCAATCAGCCCCAGCATTTT. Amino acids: CASSLFPYSNQPQHF.

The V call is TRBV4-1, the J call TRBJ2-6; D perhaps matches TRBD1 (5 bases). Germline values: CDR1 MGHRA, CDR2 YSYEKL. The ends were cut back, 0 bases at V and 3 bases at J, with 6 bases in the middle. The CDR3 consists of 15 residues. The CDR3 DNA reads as TGCGCCAGCAGCCAAGATCAGGGTGGGGCCAACGTCCTGACTTTC. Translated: CASSQDQGGANVLTF.

The CDR3: CASSSGQGRNEQYF. CDR3 bases: TGTGCCAGCAGCTCCGGACAGGGAAGAAACGAGCAGTACTTC. This chain links TRBV13 with TRBJ2-7; 8 bases fit TRBD1. The CDR3 covers 14 residues. Trimming took 4 bases from V and 5 from J; bases not matched to a gene: 7. The V gene's germline CDR1 is PRHDT and CDR2 FYEKMQ (reference sequence).

Here the CDR3 DNA reads TGTGCCAGCAGTTTTAATACAAGAGCGACGGAAAAACTGTTTTTT. Its translation: CASSFNTRATEKLFF. The V and J genes are TRBV28 and TRBJ1-4; unclear D gene. The V end was cut by 3 bases, the J end by 8 bases, with 16 bases between. CDR1 is MDHEN and CDR2 is SYDVKM in the germline V gene. This CDR3 region has 15 residues.

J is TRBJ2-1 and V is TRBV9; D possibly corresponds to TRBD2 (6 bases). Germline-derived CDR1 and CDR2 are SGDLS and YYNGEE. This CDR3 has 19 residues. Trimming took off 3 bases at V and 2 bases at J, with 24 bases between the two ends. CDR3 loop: CASSGVDTSEGLPYNEQFF. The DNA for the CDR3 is TGTGCCAGCAGCGGAGTAGACACCTCGGAGGGCCTCCCCTACAATGAGCAGTTCTTC.

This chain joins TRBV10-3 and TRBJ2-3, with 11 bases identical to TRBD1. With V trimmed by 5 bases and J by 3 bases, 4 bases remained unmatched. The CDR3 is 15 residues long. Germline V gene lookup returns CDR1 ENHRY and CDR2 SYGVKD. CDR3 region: CAISQGQGATDTQYF. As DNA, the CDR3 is TGTGCCATCAGTCAAGGACAGGGGGCAACAGATACGCAGTATTTT.

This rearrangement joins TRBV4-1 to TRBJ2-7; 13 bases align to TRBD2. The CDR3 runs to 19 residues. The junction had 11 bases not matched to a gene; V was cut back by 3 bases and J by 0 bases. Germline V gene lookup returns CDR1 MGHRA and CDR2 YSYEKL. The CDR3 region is CASSQGYTSGRDISYEQYF. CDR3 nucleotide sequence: TGCGCCAGCAGCCAGGGCTACACTAGCGGGAGGGATATCTCCTACGAGCAGTACTTC.

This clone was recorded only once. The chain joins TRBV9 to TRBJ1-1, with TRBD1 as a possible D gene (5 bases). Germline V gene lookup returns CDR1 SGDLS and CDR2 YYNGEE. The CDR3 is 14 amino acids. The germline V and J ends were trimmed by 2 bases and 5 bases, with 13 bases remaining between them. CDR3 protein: CASSVGVGGTEAFF. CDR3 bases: TGTGCCAGCAGCGTGGGCGTTGGGGGGACTGAAGCTTTCTTT.

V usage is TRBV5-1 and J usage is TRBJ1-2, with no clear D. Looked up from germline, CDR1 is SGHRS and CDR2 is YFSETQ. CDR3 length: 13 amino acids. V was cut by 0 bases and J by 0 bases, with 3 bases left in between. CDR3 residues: CASSLGANYGYTF. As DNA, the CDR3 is TGCGCCAGCAGCTTGGGCGCTAACTATGGCTACACCTTC.

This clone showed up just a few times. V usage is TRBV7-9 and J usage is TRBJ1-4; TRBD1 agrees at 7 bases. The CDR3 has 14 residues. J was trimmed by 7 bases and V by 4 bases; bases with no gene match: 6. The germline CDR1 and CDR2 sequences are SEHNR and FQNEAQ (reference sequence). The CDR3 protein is CASSSSDRVEKLFF. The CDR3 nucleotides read TGTGCCAGCAGCTCGTCCGACAGGGTTGAAAAACTGTTTTTT.

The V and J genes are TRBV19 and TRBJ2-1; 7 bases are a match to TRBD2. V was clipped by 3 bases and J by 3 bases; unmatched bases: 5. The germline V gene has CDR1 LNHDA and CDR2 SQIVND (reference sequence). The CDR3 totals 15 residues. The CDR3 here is CASSMRDYNYNEQFF. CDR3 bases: TGTGCCAGTAGTATGCGGGACTACAACTACAATGAGCAGTTCTTC. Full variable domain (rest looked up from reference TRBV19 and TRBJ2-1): DGGITQSPKYLFRKEGQNVTLSCEQNLNHDAMYWYRQDPGQGLRLIYYSQIVNDFQKGDIAEGYSVSREKKESFPLTVTSAQKNPTAFYLCASSMRDYNYNEQFFGPGTRLTVL.

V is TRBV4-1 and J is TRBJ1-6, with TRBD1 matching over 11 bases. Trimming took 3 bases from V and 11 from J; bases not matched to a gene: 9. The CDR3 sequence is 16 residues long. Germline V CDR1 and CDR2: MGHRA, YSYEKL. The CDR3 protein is CASSQQSGQGATPLHF. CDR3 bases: TGCGCCAGCAGCCAGCAATCCGGACAGGGGGCGACACCCCTCCACTTT.

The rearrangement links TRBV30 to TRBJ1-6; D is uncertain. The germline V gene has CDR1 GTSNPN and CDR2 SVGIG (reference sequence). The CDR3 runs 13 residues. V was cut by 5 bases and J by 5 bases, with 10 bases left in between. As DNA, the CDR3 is TGTGCCTGGCAGGCTCTGAATAATTCACCCCTCCACTTT. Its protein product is CAWQALNNSPLHF.

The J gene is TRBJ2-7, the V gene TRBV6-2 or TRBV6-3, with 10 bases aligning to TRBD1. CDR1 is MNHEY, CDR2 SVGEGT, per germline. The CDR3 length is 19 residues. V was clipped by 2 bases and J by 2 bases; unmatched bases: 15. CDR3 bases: TGTGCCAGCAGTTACAAGGTGGGGACCACCGGGACAGGGGCCTACGAGCAGTACTTC. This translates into CASSYKVGTTGTGAYEQYF.

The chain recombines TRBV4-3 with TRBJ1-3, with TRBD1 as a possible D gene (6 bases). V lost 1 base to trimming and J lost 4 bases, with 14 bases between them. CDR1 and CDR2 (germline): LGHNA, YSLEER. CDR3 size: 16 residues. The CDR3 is CASSQVIQGSGNTIYF. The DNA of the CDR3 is TGCGCCAGCAGCCAAGTAATACAGGGTTCGGGAAACACCATATATTTT.

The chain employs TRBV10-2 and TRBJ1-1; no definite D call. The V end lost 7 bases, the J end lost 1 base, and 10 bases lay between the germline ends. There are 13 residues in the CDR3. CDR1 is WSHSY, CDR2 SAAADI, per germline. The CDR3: CASNPGRNTEAFF. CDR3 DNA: TGCGCCAGCAATCCAGGCCGGAACACTGAAGCTTTCTTT.

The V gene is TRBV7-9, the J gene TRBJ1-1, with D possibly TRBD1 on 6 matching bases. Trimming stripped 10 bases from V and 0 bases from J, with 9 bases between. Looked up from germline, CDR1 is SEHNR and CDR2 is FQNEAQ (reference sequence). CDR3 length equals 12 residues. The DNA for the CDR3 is TGTGCCATACAGGGACTGAACACTGAAGCTTTCTTT. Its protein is CAIQGLNTEAFF.

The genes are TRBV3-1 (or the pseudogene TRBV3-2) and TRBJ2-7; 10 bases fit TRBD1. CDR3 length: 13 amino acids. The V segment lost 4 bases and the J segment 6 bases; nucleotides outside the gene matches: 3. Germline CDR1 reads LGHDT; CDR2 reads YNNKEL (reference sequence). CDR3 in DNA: TGTGCCAGCAGCCGACAGGGGGCAGGCGAGCAGTACTTC. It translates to CASSRQGAGEQYF.

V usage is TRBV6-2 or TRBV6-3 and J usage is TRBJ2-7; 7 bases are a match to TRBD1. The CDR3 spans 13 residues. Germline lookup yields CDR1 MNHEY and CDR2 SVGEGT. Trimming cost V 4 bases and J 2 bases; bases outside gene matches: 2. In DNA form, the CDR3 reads TGTGCCAGCAGTTTTGACAGGGCCTACGAGCAGTACTTC. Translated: CASSFDRAYEQYF.

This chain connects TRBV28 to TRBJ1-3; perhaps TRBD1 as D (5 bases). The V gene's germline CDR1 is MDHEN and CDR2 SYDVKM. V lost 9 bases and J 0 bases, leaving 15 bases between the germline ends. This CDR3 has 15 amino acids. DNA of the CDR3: TGTGCCAGTCAGGCGGGGGGTGGCTCTGGAAACACCATATATTTT. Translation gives CASQAGGGSGNTIYF.

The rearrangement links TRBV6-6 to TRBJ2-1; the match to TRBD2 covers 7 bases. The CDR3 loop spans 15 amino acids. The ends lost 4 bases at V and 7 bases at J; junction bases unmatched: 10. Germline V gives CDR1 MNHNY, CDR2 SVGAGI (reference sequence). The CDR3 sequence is CASSWSGTGLNEQFF. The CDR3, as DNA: TGTGCCAGCAGTTGGAGCGGGACGGGTCTTAATGAGCAGTTCTTC.

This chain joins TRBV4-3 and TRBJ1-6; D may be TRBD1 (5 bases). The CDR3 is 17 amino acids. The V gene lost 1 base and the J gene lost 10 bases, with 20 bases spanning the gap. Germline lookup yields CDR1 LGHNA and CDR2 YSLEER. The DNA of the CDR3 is TGCGCCAGCAGCCAAGCAGGTGTTCCTGGGGGGAGGTCACCCCTCCACTTT. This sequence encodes CASSQAGVPGGRSPLHF.

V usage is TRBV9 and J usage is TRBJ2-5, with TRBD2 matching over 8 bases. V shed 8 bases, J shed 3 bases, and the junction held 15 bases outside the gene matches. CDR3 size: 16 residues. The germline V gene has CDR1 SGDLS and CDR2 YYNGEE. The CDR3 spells CASTPGGGGYKETQYF. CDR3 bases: TGTGCCAGTACTCCCGGGGGCGGGGGGTACAAAGAGACCCAGTACTTC. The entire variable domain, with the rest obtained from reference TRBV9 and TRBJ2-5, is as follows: DSGVTQTPKHLITATGQRVTLRCSPRSGDLSVYWYQQSLDQGLQFLIQYYNGEERAKGNILERFSAQQFPDLHSELNLSSLELGDSALYFCASTPGGGGYKETQYFGPGTRLLVL.

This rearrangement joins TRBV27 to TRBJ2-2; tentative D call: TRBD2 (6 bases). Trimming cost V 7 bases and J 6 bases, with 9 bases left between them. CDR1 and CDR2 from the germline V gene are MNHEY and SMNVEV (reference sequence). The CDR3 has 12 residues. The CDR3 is CASKGGPGELFF. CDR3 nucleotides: TGTGCCAGCAAAGGAGGGCCCGGGGAGCTGTTTTTT.

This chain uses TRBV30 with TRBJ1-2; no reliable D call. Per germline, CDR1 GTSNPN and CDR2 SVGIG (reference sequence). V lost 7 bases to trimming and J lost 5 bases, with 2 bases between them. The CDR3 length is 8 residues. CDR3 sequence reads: CASYGYTF. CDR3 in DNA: TGTGCCTCATATGGCTACACCTTC.

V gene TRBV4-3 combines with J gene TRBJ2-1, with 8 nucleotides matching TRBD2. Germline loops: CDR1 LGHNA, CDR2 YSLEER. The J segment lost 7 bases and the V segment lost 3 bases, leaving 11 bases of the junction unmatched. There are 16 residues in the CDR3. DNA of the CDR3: TGCGCCAGCAGCCACCTGACTAGCGAGAGGGGAAATGAGCAGTTCTTC. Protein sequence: CASSHLTSERGNEQFF.

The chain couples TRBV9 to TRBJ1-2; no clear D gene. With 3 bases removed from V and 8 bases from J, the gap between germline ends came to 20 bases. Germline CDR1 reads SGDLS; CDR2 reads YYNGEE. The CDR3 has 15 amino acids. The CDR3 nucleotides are TGTGCCAGCAGCGGGCCGGGAGGTGGTGCTTGGGGCTACACCTTC. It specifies CASSGPGGGAWGYTF.

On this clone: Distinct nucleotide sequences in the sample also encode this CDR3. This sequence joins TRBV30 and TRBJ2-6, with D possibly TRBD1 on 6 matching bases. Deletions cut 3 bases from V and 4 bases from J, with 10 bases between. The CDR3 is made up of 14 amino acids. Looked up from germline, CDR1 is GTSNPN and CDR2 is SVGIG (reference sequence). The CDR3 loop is CAWSAGAGANVLTF. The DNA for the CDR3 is TGTGCCTGGAGCGCAGGGGCAGGGGCCAACGTCCTGACTTTC.

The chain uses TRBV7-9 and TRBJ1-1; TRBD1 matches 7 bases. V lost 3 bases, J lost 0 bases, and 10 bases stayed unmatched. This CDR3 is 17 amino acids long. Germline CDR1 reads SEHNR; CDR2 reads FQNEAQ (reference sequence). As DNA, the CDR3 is TGTGCCAGCAGCTTTCGTTCCGGGACAGACATGAACACTGAAGCTTTCTTT. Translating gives CASSFRSGTDMNTEAFF.

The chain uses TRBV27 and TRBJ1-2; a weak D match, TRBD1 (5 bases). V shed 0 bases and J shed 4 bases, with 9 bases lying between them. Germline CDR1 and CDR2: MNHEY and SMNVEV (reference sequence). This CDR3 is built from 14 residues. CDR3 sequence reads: CASSLSVGGYGYTF. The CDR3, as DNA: TGTGCCAGCAGTTTATCGGTGGGGGGCTATGGCTACACCTTC.